The clone carrying this T cell receptor beta chain has only a few counts. This sample was taken from a study of response to subunit inactivated influenza vaccine. TCRdb redid the calling of the RT-PCR reads with MiXCR, one entry per CDR3 protein. The profile covers some 570,000 distinct CDR3 sequences, with approximately 10% appearing a single time and approximately 9.9% taken by the ten largest. Germline loops: CDR1 MNHNS, CDR2 SASEGT. The CDR3 extends over 15 amino acids. V lost 8 bases, J lost 5 bases, and 21 bases lay in between. The sample was also linked to a second study, of T cells expressing NK-cell markers. This second study notes: UMIs accompanied the 5'RACE template switching by which TCR beta cDNA was made. Sequencing of TCR beta repertoires drew on sorted CD3+CD56+NKG2C+, CD3+CD56+NKG2C- and CD3+CD56-NKG2C+ T cells. In more than 5 donors, dominant CD3+CD56+NKG2C+ clones formed roughly 1.0-7.5% of CD8+ cells. A handful of donors showed these clonotypes also leading the CD3+CD56-NKG2C+ fraction. Clarity on HCMV specificity was lacking for the expanded NKG2C+ T cell clones.

V is TRBV6-1 and J is TRBJ2-5, with D possibly being TRBD2 (6 bases). Material: PBMCs from blood, obtained on the day of vaccination. The origin of this receptor is a man aged 50-59 years who received an inactivated influenza vaccine. The CDR3 spells CASRSRGSRGETQYF. As DNA, the CDR3 is TGTGCCAGCCGGTCTAGGGGAAGCCGGGGGGAGACCCAGTACTTC.